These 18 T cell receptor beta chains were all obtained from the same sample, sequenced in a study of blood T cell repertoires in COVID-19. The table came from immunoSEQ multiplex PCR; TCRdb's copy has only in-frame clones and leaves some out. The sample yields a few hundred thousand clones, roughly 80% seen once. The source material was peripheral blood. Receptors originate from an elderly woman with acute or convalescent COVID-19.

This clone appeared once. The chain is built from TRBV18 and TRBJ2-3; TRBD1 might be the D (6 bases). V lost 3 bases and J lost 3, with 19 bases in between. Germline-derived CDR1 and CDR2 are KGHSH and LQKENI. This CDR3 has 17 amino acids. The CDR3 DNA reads TGTGCCAGCTCACCCGCCCGATCCCGGGACATAACAGATACGCAGTATTTT. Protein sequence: CASSPARSRDITDTQYF.

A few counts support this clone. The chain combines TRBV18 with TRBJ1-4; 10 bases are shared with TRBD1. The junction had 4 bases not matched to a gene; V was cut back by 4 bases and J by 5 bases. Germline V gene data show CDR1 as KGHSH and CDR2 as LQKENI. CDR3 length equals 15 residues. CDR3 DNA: TGTGCCAGCTCACTCCCGGGACAGGGGAATGAAAAACTGTTTTTT. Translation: CASSLPGQGNEKLFF.

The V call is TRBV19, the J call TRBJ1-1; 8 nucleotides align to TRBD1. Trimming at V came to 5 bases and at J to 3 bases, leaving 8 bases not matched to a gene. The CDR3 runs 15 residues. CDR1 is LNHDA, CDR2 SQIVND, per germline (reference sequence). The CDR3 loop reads CASSRRQGTYTEAFF. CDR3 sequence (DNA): TGTGCCAGTAGTCGAAGACAGGGGACATACACTGAAGCTTTCTTT.

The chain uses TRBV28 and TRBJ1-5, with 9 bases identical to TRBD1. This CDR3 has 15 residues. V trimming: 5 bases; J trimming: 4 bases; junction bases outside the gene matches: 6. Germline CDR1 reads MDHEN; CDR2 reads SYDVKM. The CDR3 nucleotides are TGTGCCAGCAGTCCAGGGGACAGGGAAAATCAGCCCCAGCATTTT. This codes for CASSPGDRENQPQHF.

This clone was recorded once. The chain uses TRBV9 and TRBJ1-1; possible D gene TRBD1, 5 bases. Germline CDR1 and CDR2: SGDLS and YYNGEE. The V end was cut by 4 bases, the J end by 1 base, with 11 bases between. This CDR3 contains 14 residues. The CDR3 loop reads CASSPATENTEAFF. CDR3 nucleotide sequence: TGTGCCAGCAGCCCGGCGACAGAGAACACTGAAGCTTTCTTT.

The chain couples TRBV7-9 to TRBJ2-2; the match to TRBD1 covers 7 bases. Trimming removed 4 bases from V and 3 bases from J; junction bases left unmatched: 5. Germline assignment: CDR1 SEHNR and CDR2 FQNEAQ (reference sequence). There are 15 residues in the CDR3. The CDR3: CASSSRGLDTGELFF. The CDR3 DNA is TGTGCCAGCAGCTCGAGGGGGCTTGACACCGGGGAGCTGTTTTTT.

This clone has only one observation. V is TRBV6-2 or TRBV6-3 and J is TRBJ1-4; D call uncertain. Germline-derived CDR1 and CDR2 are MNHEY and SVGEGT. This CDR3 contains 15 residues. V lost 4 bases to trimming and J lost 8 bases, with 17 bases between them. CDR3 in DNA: TGTGCCAGCAGTTCCCTGAGCCCGCGGGGAGAAAAACTGTTTTTT. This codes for CASSSLSPRGEKLFF.

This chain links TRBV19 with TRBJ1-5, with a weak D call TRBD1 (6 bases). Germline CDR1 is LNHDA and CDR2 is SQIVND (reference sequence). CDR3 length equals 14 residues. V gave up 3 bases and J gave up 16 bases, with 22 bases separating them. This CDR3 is CASSMRGVRGNEHF. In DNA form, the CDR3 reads TGTGCCAGTAGTATGAGGGGCGTCAGGGGAAATGAACATTTT. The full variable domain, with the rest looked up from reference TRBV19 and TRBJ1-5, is DGGITQSPKYLFRKEGQNVTLSCEQNLNHDAMYWYRQDPGQGLRLIYYSQIVNDFQKGDIAEGYSVSREKKESFPLTVTSAQKNPTAFYLCASSMRGVRGNEHFGDGTRLSIL.

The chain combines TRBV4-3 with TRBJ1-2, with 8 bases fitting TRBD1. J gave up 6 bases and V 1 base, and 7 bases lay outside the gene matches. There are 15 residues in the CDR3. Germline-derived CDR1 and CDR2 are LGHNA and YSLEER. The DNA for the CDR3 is TGCGCCAGCAGCCAAGCCTCTGGACAGGGTGATGGCTACACCTTC. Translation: CASSQASGQGDGYTF.

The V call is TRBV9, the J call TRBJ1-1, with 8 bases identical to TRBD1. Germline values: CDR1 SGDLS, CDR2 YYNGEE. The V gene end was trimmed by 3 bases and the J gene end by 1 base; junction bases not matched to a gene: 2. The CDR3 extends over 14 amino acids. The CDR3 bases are TGTGCCAGCAGCGACGACAGGGGGAACACTGAAGCTTTCTTT. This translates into CASSDDRGNTEAFF.

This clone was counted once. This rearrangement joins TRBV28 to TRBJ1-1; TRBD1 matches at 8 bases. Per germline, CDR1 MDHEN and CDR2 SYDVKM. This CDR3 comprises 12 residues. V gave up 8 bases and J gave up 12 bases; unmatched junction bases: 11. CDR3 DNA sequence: TGTGCCAGCCTCAAGCAGGGGGCCCTCCCTTTCTTT. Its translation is CASLKQGALPFF.

CDR3 bases: TGCGCCAGCAGCCAAACCAGGGATTATCGGGAGCTGTTTTTT. Its protein is CASSQTRDYRELFF. The chain employs TRBV4-1 and TRBJ2-2, with D perhaps TRBD1 (5 bases). Per germline, CDR1 MGHRA and CDR2 YSYEKL. This CDR3 has 14 residues. V was shortened by 2 bases and J by 9 bases, with 13 bases between the two germline ends.

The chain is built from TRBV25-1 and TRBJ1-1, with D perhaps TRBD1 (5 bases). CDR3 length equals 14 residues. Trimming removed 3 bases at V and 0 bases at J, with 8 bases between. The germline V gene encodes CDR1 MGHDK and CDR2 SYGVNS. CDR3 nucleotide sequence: TGTGCCAGCAGTGAGGGGGGGATGAACACTGAAGCTTTCTTT. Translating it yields CASSEGGMNTEAFF.

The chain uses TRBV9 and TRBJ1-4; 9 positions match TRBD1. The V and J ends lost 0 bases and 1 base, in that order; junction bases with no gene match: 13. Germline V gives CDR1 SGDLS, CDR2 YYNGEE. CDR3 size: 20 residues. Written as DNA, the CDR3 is TGTGCCAGCAGCGTAGGACCCGGGACAGGGAACACGGTAACTAATGAAAAACTGTTTTTT. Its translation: CASSVGPGTGNTVTNEKLFF.

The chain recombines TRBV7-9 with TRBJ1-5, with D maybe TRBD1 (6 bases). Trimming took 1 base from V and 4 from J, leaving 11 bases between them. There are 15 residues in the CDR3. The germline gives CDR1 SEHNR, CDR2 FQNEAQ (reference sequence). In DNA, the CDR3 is TGTGCCAGCAGCTTAGTGGGGCAGGGGAATCAGCCCCAGCATTTT. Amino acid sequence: CASSLVGQGNQPQHF.

The CDR3 nucleotides read TGTGCCAGTAGTACTCCCCGGGACAGGCCGTCCTACGAGCAGTACTTC. It translates to CASSTPRDRPSYEQYF. V is TRBV19 and J is TRBJ2-7; 8 bases align to TRBD1. J was trimmed by 1 base and V by 4 bases; bases with no gene match: 9. This CDR3 has 16 amino acids. Per the germline V gene, CDR1 is LNHDA and CDR2 is SQIVND (reference sequence).

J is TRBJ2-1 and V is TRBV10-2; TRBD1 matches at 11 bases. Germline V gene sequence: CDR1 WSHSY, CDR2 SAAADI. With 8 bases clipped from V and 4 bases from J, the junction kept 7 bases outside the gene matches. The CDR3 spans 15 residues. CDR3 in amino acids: CASVGRDRGYNEQFF. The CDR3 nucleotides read TGCGCCAGCGTAGGGCGGGACAGGGGGTACAATGAGCAGTTCTTC.

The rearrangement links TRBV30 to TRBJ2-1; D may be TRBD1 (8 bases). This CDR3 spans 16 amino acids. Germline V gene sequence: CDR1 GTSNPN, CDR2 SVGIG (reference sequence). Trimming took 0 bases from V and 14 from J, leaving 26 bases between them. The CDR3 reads CAWSVPGTGARGVKFF. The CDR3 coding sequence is TGTGCCTGGAGTGTTCCTGGGACAGGCGCCCGGGGGGTAAAGTTCTTC.